This T cell receptor (beta chain) emerged from a study of regulatory T cells in long-lasting Graves disease. The CDR3 covers 14 residues. V lost 0 bases to trimming and J lost 6 bases, with 9 bases between them. Per germline, CDR1 SGHRS and CDR2 YFSETQ. Time point in this sample: newly diagnosed GD, antithyroid drugs for less than 3 months. PBMC-derived RNA was used for the TCR library. Overall study results and limits: No thyroid tissue was studied; the work used peripheral blood only. There was favoring of TRBV28, TRBJ1-2 and TRBJ2-5 in persistent disease.

The sample holds a few counts of this clonotype. What it binds is not known. Researchers made TCR beta libraries by using iRepertoire HTBI primers and running Arm-PCR on CDR3 regions. TCRdb reprocessed the multiplex PCR reads with MiXCR, giving one entry per CDR3 protein. The sample consists of about 620,000 distinct CDR3 sequences, around 17% of them appearing once. A further study also used this sample, focusing on T cells in Graves' hyperthyroidism and ophthalmopathy. From that report: For Graves' hyperthyroidism to be stable, ophthalmopathy could not progress within 18 months.

The V and J genes are TRBV5-1 and TRBJ2-2, with a tentative D call TRBD1 (6 bases). This clonotype was sampled from a young woman with Graves disease. The sequencing used peripheral blood mononuclear cells (PBMCs), collected at new diagnosis, from a patient treated with antithyroid drugs. Here the CDR3 DNA reads TGCGCCAGCAGCTTGGACAGGGAATCCGGGGAGCTGTTTTTT. Translated: CASSLDRESGELFF. Drawing the rest from reference TRBV5-1 and TRBJ2-2, the complete variable domain is KAGVTQTPRYLIKTRGQQVTLSCSPISGHRSVSWYQQTPGQGLQFLFEYFSETQRNKGNFPGRFSGRQFSNSRSEMNVSTLELGDSALYLCASSLDRESGELFFGEGSRLTVL.